These 16 T cell receptor beta chains were all obtained from the same sample, sequenced in a study of CD4+ T cells in melanoma. Measured with immunoSEQ multiplex PCR; TCRdb has only the in-frame clones, and not every one. The data hold fewer than 55,000 clones, with about 88% observed a single time. The specimen sequenced was peripheral blood. These TCRs come from a human donor with melanoma.

The chain links TRBV6-1 to TRBJ2-1; a weak D match, TRBD2 (5 bases). Germline loops: CDR1 MNHNS, CDR2 SASEGT. The CDR3 has 13 amino acids. V was trimmed by 6 bases and J by 0 bases, leaving 6 bases between them. CDR3 DNA sequence: TGTGCCAGCAGGGGGAGCTCCTACAATGAGCAGTTCTTC. It codes for CASRGSSYNEQFF.

This sequence joins TRBV5-5 and TRBJ1-4; TRBD1 aligns across 7 bases. This CDR3 is built from 15 residues. Germline CDR1 is SGHKS and CDR2 is YYEKEE (reference sequence). V lost 4 bases to trimming and J lost 0 bases; unmatched junction nucleotides: 3. As DNA, the CDR3 is TGTGCCAGCAGCACCGGACAGGCAACTAATGAAAAACTGTTTTTT. It specifies CASSTGQATNEKLFF.

This chain links TRBV11-2 with TRBJ2-7, with TRBD2 as a possible D gene (6 bases). With 4 bases removed from V and 0 bases from J, the gap between germline ends came to 13 bases. This CDR3 is 15 amino acids long. CDR1 and CDR2 (germline): SGHAT, FQNNGV. For the CDR3, the DNA is TGTGCCAGCAGCTCTCCGGGGGATGGCTCCTACGAGCAGTACTTC. Translation gives CASSSPGDGSYEQYF.

The J gene is TRBJ2-5, the V gene TRBV6-1, with D perhaps given as TRBD1 or TRBD2 (5 bases each). The CDR3 sequence is 12 residues long. In germline, CDR1 is MNHNS, CDR2 SASEGT. Trimming took off 7 bases at V and 7 bases at J, with 13 bases between the two ends. Here the CDR3 DNA reads TGTGCCAGCAAGGGGAGTTGGGGGACCCAGTACTTC. It encodes CASKGSWGTQYF.

The chain couples TRBV9 to TRBJ1-3, with TRBD1 matching over 9 bases. Germline V gives CDR1 SGDLS, CDR2 YYNGEE. The CDR3 contains 17 residues. V lost 3 bases to trimming and J lost 0 bases; unmatched junction nucleotides: 7. CDR3 sequence: CASSARGQGNSGNTIYF. The CDR3 nucleotides read TGTGCCAGCAGCGCCCGGGGACAGGGCAACTCTGGAAACACCATATATTTT. Using reference TRBV9 and TRBJ1-3 for the parts outside the CDR3, the full variable domain is DSGVTQTPKHLITATGQRVTLRCSPRSGDLSVYWYQQSLDQGLQFLIQYYNGEERAKGNILERFSAQQFPDLHSELNLSSLELGDSALYFCASSARGQGNSGNTIYFGEGSWLTVV.

This chain links TRBV5-5 with TRBJ2-2; D unclear. Germline loops: CDR1 SGHKS, CDR2 YYEKEE (reference sequence). There are 11 residues in the CDR3. V lost 0 bases to trimming and J lost 9 bases, with 3 bases between them. As DNA, the CDR3 is TGTGCCAGCAGCTTGGGGTGGGAGCTGTTTTTT. Translating it yields CASSLGWELFF.

The J gene is TRBJ2-1, the V gene TRBV11-2; TRBD2 might be the D (5 bases). V lost 1 base, J lost 7 bases, and 11 bases lay in between. From germline, CDR1 is SGHAT and CDR2 FQNNGV. The CDR3 has 14 amino acids. CDR3 DNA: TGTGCCAGCAGCTTAGTCGGGCCGGGGAATGAGCAGTTCTTC. Amino acids: CASSLVGPGNEQFF.

The CDR3 region is CASSPGQGADYEQYF. The CDR3 nucleotides are TGCGCCAGCAGCCCGGGTCAGGGGGCCGACTACGAGCAGTACTTC. This chain uses TRBV5-1 with TRBJ2-7; TRBD1 aligns across 8 bases. The V segment lost 4 bases and the J segment 3 bases; nucleotides outside the gene matches: 9. CDR3 length equals 15 residues. Germline CDR1 reads SGHRS; CDR2 reads YFSETQ. The complete variable domain, with remaining parts taken from reference TRBV5-1 and TRBJ2-7, reads KAGVTQTPRYLIKTRGQQVTLSCSPISGHRSVSWYQQTPGQGLQFLFEYFSETQRNKGNFPGRFSGRQFSNSRSEMNVSTLELGDSALYLCASSPGQGADYEQYFGPGTRLTVT.

This clone was found once. V usage is TRBV4-3 and J usage is TRBJ1-6; D is unclear. The germline V and J ends were trimmed by 0 bases and 0 bases, with 15 bases remaining between them. The CDR3 contains 19 residues. Germline lookup yields CDR1 LGHNA and CDR2 YSLEER. CDR3 sequence: CASSQDPPGRLSYNSPLHF. CDR3 in DNA: TGCGCCAGCAGCCAAGACCCCCCGGGGAGGCTCTCCTATAATTCACCCCTCCACTTT.

The CDR3 DNA reads TGCGCCAGCAGCTTGGCATCAGGAGGGGGCTACGAGCAGTACTTC. Protein sequence: CASSLASGGGYEQYF. This rearrangement joins TRBV5-1 to TRBJ2-7, with D possibly being TRBD1 or TRBD2 (6 bases each). CDR1 SGHRS and CDR2 YFSETQ come from the germline V gene. The CDR3 has 15 residues. Trimming removed 0 bases from V and 3 bases from J, with 13 bases in between.

V usage is TRBV27 and J usage is TRBJ2-3; unclear D gene. The CDR3 has 15 residues. Germline V gene lookup returns CDR1 MNHEY and CDR2 SMNVEV (reference sequence). V dropped 4 bases and J dropped 0 bases, with 11 bases sitting between them. CDR3 loop: CASSSLTLSTDTQYF. The CDR3 DNA follows: TGTGCCAGCAGTTCGTTGACCCTTAGCACAGATACGCAGTATTTT.

The rearrangement joins TRBV30 to TRBJ1-2; no reliable D call. This CDR3 contains 13 residues. Germline CDR1 reads GTSNPN; CDR2 reads SVGIG (reference sequence). The V gene lost 6 bases and the J gene lost 3 bases, with 14 bases spanning the gap. CDR3 sequence: CACIPHSHYGYTF. The CDR3 nucleotides read TGTGCCTGTATTCCCCACAGTCACTATGGCTACACCTTC. The variable domain in full, with the rest retrieved from reference TRBV30 and TRBJ1-2, is SQTIHQWPATLVQPVGSPLSLECTVEGTSNPNLYWYRQAAGRGLQLLFYSVGIGQISSEVPQNLSASRPQDRQFILSSKKLLLSDSGFYLCACIPHSHYGYTFGSGTRLTVV.

V gene TRBV6-6 combines with J gene TRBJ1-4; D is perhaps TRBD1 (5 bases). V shed 5 bases and J shed 7 bases, with 17 bases lying between them. Germline values: CDR1 MNHNY, CDR2 SVGAGI (reference sequence). This CDR3 has 15 amino acids. CDR3 nucleotide sequence: TGTGCCAGCAGTCCGGGGCAGGCAGGGTCTGAAAAACTGTTTTTT. Its protein product is CASSPGQAGSEKLFF.

The chain joins TRBV30 to TRBJ2-7, with no clear D. CDR1 and CDR2 from the germline V gene are GTSNPN and SVGIG (reference sequence). The CDR3 covers 19 residues. V shed 0 bases and J shed 1 base, with 25 bases lying between them. The CDR3 nucleotides are TGTGCCTGGAGTGTAAGTTTTTTGGCCCCCGAGGCTAAATCCTACGAGCAGTACTTC. This sequence encodes CAWSVSFLAPEAKSYEQYF.

The chain combines TRBV18 with TRBJ1-1; 10 nucleotides match TRBD1. The CDR3 totals 17 residues. J was trimmed by 0 bases and V by 3 bases; bases with no gene match: 7. The germline gives CDR1 KGHSH, CDR2 LQKENI. The CDR3 is CASSPGTGAFMNTEAFF. The CDR3 bases are TGTGCCAGCTCACCCGGGACAGGGGCTTTTATGAACACTGAAGCTTTCTTT.

The chain joins TRBV4-2 to TRBJ2-2; D is unclear. Germline CDR1 is LGHNA and CDR2 is YNFKEQ. The V gene lost 3 bases and the J gene lost 4 bases, with 9 bases spanning the gap. CDR3 size: 14 residues. CDR3 bases: TGTGCCAGCAGCCAGGTTGACGGCACCGGGGAGCTGTTTTTT. It specifies CASSQVDGTGELFF.